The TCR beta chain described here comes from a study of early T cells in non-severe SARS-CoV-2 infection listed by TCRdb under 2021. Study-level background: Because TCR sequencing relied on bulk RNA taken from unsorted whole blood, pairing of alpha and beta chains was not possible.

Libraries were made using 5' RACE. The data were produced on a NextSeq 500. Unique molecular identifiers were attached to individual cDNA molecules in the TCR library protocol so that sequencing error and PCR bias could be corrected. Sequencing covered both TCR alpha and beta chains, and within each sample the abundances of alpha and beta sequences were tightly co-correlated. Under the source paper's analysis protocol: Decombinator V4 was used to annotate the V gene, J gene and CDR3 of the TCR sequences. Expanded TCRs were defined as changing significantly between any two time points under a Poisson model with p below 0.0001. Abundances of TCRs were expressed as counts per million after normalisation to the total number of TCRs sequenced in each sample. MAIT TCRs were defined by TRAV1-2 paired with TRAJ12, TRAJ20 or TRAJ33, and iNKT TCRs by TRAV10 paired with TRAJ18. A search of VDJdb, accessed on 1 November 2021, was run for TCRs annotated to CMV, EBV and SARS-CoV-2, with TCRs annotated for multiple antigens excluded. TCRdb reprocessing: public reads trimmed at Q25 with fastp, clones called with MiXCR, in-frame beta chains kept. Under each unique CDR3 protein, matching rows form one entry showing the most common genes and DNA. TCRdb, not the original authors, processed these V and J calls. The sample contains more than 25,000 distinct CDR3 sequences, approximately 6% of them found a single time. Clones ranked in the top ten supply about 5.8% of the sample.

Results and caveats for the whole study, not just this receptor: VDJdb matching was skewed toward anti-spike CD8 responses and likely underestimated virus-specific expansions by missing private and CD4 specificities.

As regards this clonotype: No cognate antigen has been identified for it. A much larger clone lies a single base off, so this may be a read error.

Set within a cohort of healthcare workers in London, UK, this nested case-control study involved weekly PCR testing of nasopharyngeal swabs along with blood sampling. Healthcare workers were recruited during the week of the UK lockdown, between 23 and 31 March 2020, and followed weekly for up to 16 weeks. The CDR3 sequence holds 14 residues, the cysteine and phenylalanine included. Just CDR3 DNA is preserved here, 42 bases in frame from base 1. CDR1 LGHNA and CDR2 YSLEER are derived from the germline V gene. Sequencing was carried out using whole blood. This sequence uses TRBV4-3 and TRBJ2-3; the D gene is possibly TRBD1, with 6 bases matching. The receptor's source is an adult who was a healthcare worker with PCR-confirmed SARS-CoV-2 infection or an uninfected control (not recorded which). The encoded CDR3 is CPSSQGFYTDTQYF. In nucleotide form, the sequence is TGCCCCAGCAGCCAGGGGTTCTACACAGATACGCAGTATTTT.